This TCR beta chain was sequenced during a study of cytomegalovirus exposure and HLA in healthy donors. Germline V gene data show CDR1 as SGHRS and CDR2 as YFSETQ. This CDR3 region has 13 residues. Trimming removed 0 bases from V and 5 bases from J, with 8 bases in between. Some clones are missing from TCRdb's copy, which holds only in-frame ones; the method was immunoSEQ multiplex PCR. The sample includes 180,000 or so clones, approximately 86% of them seen just once. V is TRBV5-1 and J is TRBJ2-5; D gene uncertain. This receptor was identified in a young man in good health and CMV-seropositive. Sequencing used PBMCs. CDR3 bases: TGCGCCAGCAGCTTGGCGAGCGTGGAGACCCAGTACTTC. It is translated as CASSLASVETQYF.